Listed here are 9 T cell receptor beta chains from one sample, sequenced in a study of blood T cells in healthy people across ages. A second PCR of 7 to 11 cycles used a sample-barcoded 5' primer and a J-beta primer mix. From the 5' RACE reads, TCRdb called clonotypes with MiXCR, one entry per CDR3 protein. The repertoire holds about 1.7 million distinct CDR3 sequences, over 25% seen once, with 7% to 9% in the top ten. Material for sequencing was blood. The source of these receptors is a woman aged 25 to 39 in good health.

This clonotype has a count of ten or more. The chain carries TRBV9 and TRBJ2-7; D is unresolved. The CDR3 runs to 14 residues. Germline assignment: CDR1 SGDLS and CDR2 YYNGEE. V shed 2 bases and J shed 0 bases, with 9 bases lying between them. The CDR3 region is CASSVEGSSYEQYF. The CDR3 region has the DNA TGTGCCAGCAGCGTGGAAGGAAGCTCCTACGAGCAGTACTTC.

Note on this clonotype: A single base separates this from a much larger clone, so it may be a read error. The V gene is TRBV27, the J gene TRBJ1-2, with 9 positions matching TRBD1. The germline CDR1 and CDR2 sequences are MNHEY and SMNVEV (reference sequence). This CDR3 spans 13 amino acids. V was pared by 6 bases and J by 12 bases, with 11 bases of the junction left unmatched. In DNA form, the CDR3 reads TGTGCCAGCAGCTCAAACAGGGGGCGGATCCACACCTTC. Translation: CASSSNRGRIHTF.

V and J are TRBV7-2 and TRBJ2-1; no clear D gene. This CDR3 is 15 amino acids long. From germline, CDR1 is SGHTA and CDR2 FQGNSA. The ends were cut back, 6 bases at V and 8 bases at J, with 20 bases in the middle. CDR3 DNA: TGTGCCAGCAGAAGCCGGTCCGCACTGCGGTATGAGCAGTTCTTC. Translation gives CASRSRSALRYEQFF.

In this sample, this clonotype turned up a few times. The chain couples TRBV5-1 to TRBJ2-7, with a tentative D call TRBD2 (5 bases). V lost 4 bases to trimming and J lost 1 base, with 12 bases between them. This CDR3 comprises 14 residues. CDR1 and CDR2 from the germline V gene are SGHRS and YFSETQ. CDR3 DNA sequence: TGCGCCAGCAGCGACGGGGTTGGGTCCTACGAGCAGTACTTC. As protein: CASSDGVGSYEQYF.

This clonotype was observed a few times. The rearrangement links TRBV18 to TRBJ2-1, with a possible D match to TRBD2 (6 bases). V lost 3 bases, J lost 3 bases, and 12 bases lay in between. CDR1 and CDR2 (germline): KGHSH, LQKENI. The CDR3 has 15 residues. CDR3 nucleotides: TGTGCCAGCTCACCTAACTCCGGGAGCTACAATGAGCAGTTCTTC. It codes for CASSPNSGSYNEQFF.

This clonotype has more than one count but fewer than ten. The V call is TRBV7-2, the J call TRBJ2-7, with 7 bases that match TRBD2. Germline CDR1 is SGHTA and CDR2 is FQGNSA. Trimming at V came to 1 base and at J to 4 bases, leaving 16 bases not matched to a gene. The length of the CDR3 is 18 residues. CDR3 sequence reads: CASSLGDRAGRPPYEQYF. The CDR3 bases are TGTGCCAGCAGCTTAGGGGACCGAGCGGGACGACCTCCTTACGAGCAGTACTTC. The full variable domain, rest sourced from reference TRBV7-2 and TRBJ2-7, is GAGVSQSPSNKVTEKGKDVELRCDPISGHTALYWYRQSLGQGLEFLIYFQGNSAPDKSGLPSDRFSAERTGGSVSTLTIQRTQQEDSAVYLCASSLGDRAGRPPYEQYFGPGTRLTVT.

The genes are TRBV27 and TRBJ2-5; 12 nucleotides agree with TRBD2. The J call is in doubt because the DNA end fits TRBJ2-7 better. CDR1 is MNHEY and CDR2 is SMNVEV in the germline V gene (reference sequence). The CDR3 extends over 15 amino acids. CDR3: CASSLRTSGTNEQYF. The CDR3 nucleotides read TGTGCCAGCAGCCTGAGGACTAGCGGGACCAACGAGCAGTACTTC.

The rearrangement joins TRBV12-3 or TRBV12-4 to TRBJ2-7; 7 bases are a match to TRBD2. After removal of 6 bases from V and 6 bases from J, the junction contained 11 bases not matched to a gene. The CDR3 has 14 residues. The CDR3 DNA is TGTGCCAGCAGCCCCGGACTAGGTGACTGCGAGCAGTACTTC. It codes for CASSPGLGDCEQYF.

This clonotype was counted between two and nine times. The rearrangement uses TRBV5-1 and TRBJ2-1, with a possible D match to TRBD1 (5 bases). The end of the DNA fits TRBJ2-7 better, so the J call may be wrong. The germline V gene encodes CDR1 SGHRS and CDR2 YFSETQ. There are 13 residues in the CDR3. The CDR3 loop reads CASSFSSGIQQYF. CDR3 DNA sequence: TGCGCCAGCAGCTTTTCCTCAGGGATACAGCAGTACTTC.